The next 32 T cell receptor beta chains were all read from a single sample in a study of regulatory T cells in long-lasting Graves disease. Building of the TCR beta libraries involved iRepertoire HTBI primers and Arm-PCR of CDR3 regions. TCRdb analysed the multiplex PCR reads with MiXCR anew, one entry per CDR3 protein. The table lists hundreds of thousands of distinct CDR3 sequences, about a sixth of them singletons, with about 27% in the top ten. Regarding time point: newly diagnosed GD, antithyroid drugs for less than 3 months. PBMC RNA was the source of the TCR library. This sample was shared with a second study, whose subject was T cells in Graves' hyperthyroidism and ophthalmopathy.

The sample in question was peripheral blood mononuclear cells (PBMCs), obtained at new diagnosis, from a patient treated with antithyroid drugs. The receptors were gathered from a man between 40 and 49 years old with Graves disease.

Many counts were recorded for this clonotype. The chain links TRBV12-3 or TRBV12-4 to TRBJ1-1, with TRBD1 as a possible D gene (5 bases). V shed 2 bases and J shed 0 bases, with 16 bases lying between them. The CDR3 consists of 17 residues. Here the CDR3 reads CASSLLLGAPVNTEAFF. In DNA, the CDR3 is TGTGCCAGCAGTTTACTTCTAGGGGCTCCGGTGAACACTGAAGCTTTCTTT.

This clonotype was counted between two and nine times. The rearrangement joins TRBV27 to TRBJ2-2, with 10 bases lining up with TRBD1. The CDR3 has 15 amino acids. CDR1 and CDR2 (germline): MNHEY, SMNVEV (reference sequence). V shed 3 bases, J shed 7 bases, and the junction held 5 bases outside the gene matches. The CDR3 sequence: CASSLTGGAIGELFF. The DNA for the CDR3 is TGTGCCAGCAGTTTGACAGGGGGCGCGATCGGGGAGCTGTTTTTT.

V usage is TRBV5-1 and J usage is TRBJ2-3; D unresolved. This CDR3 is built from 13 residues. From germline, CDR1 is SGHRS and CDR2 YFSETQ. Trimming cost V 0 bases and J 5 bases, with 7 bases left between them. In DNA, the CDR3 is TGCGCCAGCAGCTTGGCCGTAGGAGATACGCAGTATTTT. It is translated as CASSLAVGDTQYF. Supplemented by reference TRBV5-1 and TRBJ2-3, the full variable domain reads KAGVTQTPRYLIKTRGQQVTLSCSPISGHRSVSWYQQTPGQGLQFLFEYFSETQRNKGNFPGRFSGRQFSNSRSEMNVSTLELGDSALYLCASSLAVGDTQYFGPGTRLTVL.

This clonotype turned up a few times. The chain has TRBV6-2 or TRBV6-3 and TRBJ2-2, with 9 bases matching TRBD1. Per germline, CDR1 MNHEY and CDR2 SVGEGT. Losses at the gene ends were 4 bases for V and 7 bases for J; bases not matched to a gene: 4. This CDR3 is 14 amino acids long. CDR3 nucleotides: TGTGCCAGCAGTTGGACAGGGGTCGTCGGGGAGCTGTTTTTT. Its translation: CASSWTGVVGELFF.

This clonotype was picked up a small number of times. This chain links TRBV29-1 with TRBJ1-2; D is ambiguous. V was shortened by 5 bases and J by 3 bases, with 13 bases between the two germline ends. CDR1 is SQVTM, CDR2 ANQGSEA, per germline. The CDR3 has 13 residues. The CDR3 DNA reads as TGCAGCGTTCAAGGTGGAGGCGACTATGGCTACACCTTC. It yields the protein CSVQGGGDYGYTF.

This clonotype has just a few counts. J is TRBJ1-5 and V is TRBV19; no clear D gene. V lost 7 bases, J lost 2 bases, and 6 bases lay in between. CDR1 LNHDA and CDR2 SQIVND come from the germline V gene (reference sequence). This CDR3 contains 12 residues. In DNA form, the CDR3 reads TGTGCCAGTACCCCGGGCAATCAGCCCCAGCATTTT. Its protein is CASTPGNQPQHF.

The chain is built from TRBV2 and TRBJ1-1, with no clear D. Germline V gene lookup returns CDR1 SNHLY and CDR2 FYNNEI. V was trimmed by 4 bases and J by 5 bases, leaving 14 bases between them. CDR3 length: 14 residues. CDR3 coding DNA: TGTGCCAGCAGTGTCCGGGTTACTGGGACTGAAGCTTTCTTT. Translating it yields CASSVRVTGTEAFF.

This chain joins TRBV5-1 and TRBJ1-1; D may be TRBD1 (5 bases). The CDR3 has 14 amino acids. Germline V lookup: CDR1 SGHRS, CDR2 YFSETQ. V lost 5 bases and J lost 1, with 12 bases in between. The CDR3 reads CASRYGAWNTEAFF. CDR3 coding DNA: TGCGCCAGCAGGTATGGGGCCTGGAACACTGAAGCTTTCTTT.

This clonotype was recorded many times. The rearrangement uses TRBV20-1 and TRBJ2-2, with D perhaps matching TRBD2 (7 bases). The CDR3 has 14 residues. The germline V gene encodes CDR1 DFQATT and CDR2 SNEGSKA (reference sequence). The CDR3 here is CSNRGADNTGELFF. CDR3 coding DNA: TGCAGCAATCGGGGGGCCGATAACACCGGGGAGCTGTTTTTT.

This clonotype was counted ten times or more. V is TRBV4-2 and J is TRBJ1-3; D gene unclear. This CDR3 is built from 16 residues. Trimming took off 2 bases at V and 0 bases at J, with 11 bases between the two ends. Germline V gene lookup returns CDR1 LGHNA and CDR2 YNFKEQ. The CDR3 here is CASSQQLGVSGNTIYF. For the CDR3, the DNA is TGTGCCAGCAGCCAACAACTCGGGGTCTCTGGAAACACCATATATTTT.

This clonotype was seen many times. V is TRBV6-1 and J is TRBJ2-6; TRBD1 aligns across 7 bases. Germline trimming cut 7 bases from V and 1 base from J; bases unmatched to any gene: 7. CDR3 length: 16 residues. Looked up from germline, CDR1 is MNHNS and CDR2 is SASEGT. CDR3 nucleotide sequence: TGTGCCAGCACTCCCACAGGGGTGTCTGGGGCCAACGTCCTGACTTTC. Amino acid sequence: CASTPTGVSGANVLTF.

The chain recombines TRBV29-1 with TRBJ2-2; D is possibly TRBD1 (5 bases). CDR3 length: 12 residues. Trimming took 3 bases from V and 5 from J, leaving 7 bases between them. The germline V gene has CDR1 SQVTM and CDR2 ANQGSEA. The CDR3 nucleotides read TGCAGCGTTGACAGGGATACCGGGGAGCTGTTTTTT. It yields the protein CSVDRDTGELFF.

The chain carries TRBV4-1 and TRBJ2-5; no firm D call. Germline CDR1 reads MGHRA; CDR2 reads YSYEKL. This CDR3 comprises 16 residues. The V end lost 4 bases, the J end lost 2 bases, and 17 bases lay between the germline ends. The CDR3 here is CASSRQGINLQETQYF. The CDR3 DNA reads TGCGCCAGCAGCCGACAAGGAATAAACTTACAAGAGACCCAGTACTTC.

This clonotype was observed many times. The chain uses TRBV20-1 and TRBJ2-1; D unresolved. In germline, CDR1 is DFQATT, CDR2 SNEGSKA (reference sequence). The CDR3 runs to 15 residues. V gave up 0 bases and J gave up 10 bases, with 19 bases separating them. This CDR3 is CSARDPTRQLGEQFF. DNA for the CDR3: TGCAGTGCTAGAGATCCTACGAGACAATTAGGGGAGCAGTTCTTC.

This clonotype was counted many times. This chain uses TRBV30 with TRBJ1-5; D remains ambiguous. The CDR3 contains 12 residues. Germline-derived CDR1 and CDR2 are GTSNPN and SVGIG (reference sequence). Trimming pared 0 bases from V and 6 bases from J, leaving 6 bases between. In nucleotides, the CDR3 is TGTGCCTGGAGTGTTCCAGGTCAGCCCCAGCATTTT. Translating gives CAWSVPGQPQHF.

This clonotype came up many times. This chain links TRBV6-2 or TRBV6-3 with TRBJ2-7; D ambiguous. CDR1 is MNHEY, CDR2 SVGEGT, per germline. V dropped 4 bases and J dropped 3 bases, with 7 bases sitting between them. This CDR3 contains 12 residues. The DNA for the CDR3 is TGTGCCAGCAGTTCACTGAACTACGAGCAGTACTTC. Translation gives CASSSLNYEQYF.

This clonotype came up many times. The rearrangement joins TRBV7-8 to TRBJ2-5; 7 positions agree with TRBD1. Germline lookup yields CDR1 SGHVS and CDR2 FQNEAQ. This CDR3 contains 15 residues. V lost 4 bases and J lost 2; bases outside the gene matches: 7. The CDR3 coding sequence is TGTGCCAGCAGCTATACAGGGGCCCTTCAAGAGACCCAGTACTTC. Its protein is CASSYTGALQETQYF.

This clonotype appeared many times. The chain has TRBV12-3 or TRBV12-4 and TRBJ1-4, with D tentatively TRBD1 (6 bases). Trimming took 5 bases from V and 7 from J, leaving 14 bases between them. The CDR3 loop spans 14 amino acids. The CDR3 DNA sequence: TGTGCCAGCAGTCTACAGGGAGCTAGTGAAAAACTGTTTTTT. Amino acids: CASSLQGASEKLFF.

About this clonotype: With a much larger clone just one base away, this may be a read error. This chain joins TRBV3-1 and TRBJ2-3, with D possibly being TRBD2 (6 bases). The DNA matches TRBJ2-5 better at its end, which makes the J call doubtful. The germline CDR1 and CDR2 sequences are LGHDT and YNNKEL (reference sequence). CDR3 length: 13 amino acids. In DNA form, the CDR3 reads TGTGCCAGCAGCCGACTAGTAGGAGAGACCCAGTACTTC. Protein: CASSRLVGETQYF.

This clonotype has ten or more counts. The rearrangement uses TRBV18 and TRBJ1-2; D ambiguous. CDR3 length equals 14 residues. The V end was cut by 6 bases, the J end by 2 bases, with 13 bases between. The germline gives CDR1 KGHSH, CDR2 LQKENI. This chain's CDR3 is CASSGQVENYGYTF. The CDR3 region has the DNA TGTGCCAGCTCCGGGCAAGTGGAAAACTATGGCTACACCTTC.

The chain couples TRBV29-1 to TRBJ2-7, with 8 bases that match TRBD1. This CDR3 region has 15 residues. After removal of 3 bases from V and 2 bases from J, the junction contained 9 bases not matched to a gene. Germline V gene sequence: CDR1 SQVTM, CDR2 ANQGSEA. CDR3 nucleotides: TGCAGCGTTGATAGGGTTCAGGGGGCGACCTACGAGCAGTACTTC. This gives the protein CSVDRVQGATYEQYF.

This clonotype occurred many times. This chain's CDR3 is CASSLISEAFF. CDR3 sequence (DNA): TGTGCCAGCAGTTTAATTTCTGAAGCTTTCTTT. The chain combines TRBV28 with TRBJ1-1; D ambiguous. V lost 2 bases and J 6 bases, leaving 4 bases between the germline ends. Germline-derived CDR1 and CDR2 are MDHEN and SYDVKM. The CDR3 sequence is 11 residues long.

This clonotype was counted many times. J is TRBJ1-3 and V is TRBV7-9, with D tentatively TRBD1 (5 bases). CDR1 is SEHNR, CDR2 FQNEAQ, per germline (reference sequence). This CDR3 is built from 21 residues. V was trimmed by 5 bases and J by 0 bases, leaving 29 bases between them. CDR3 DNA sequence: TGTGCCAGCAGCGCGGGACGGAGGAAACAAGCCCAACCTAACTCTGGAAACACCATATATTTT. Amino acid sequence: CASSAGRRKQAQPNSGNTIYF.

This clonotype was counted many times. The chain recombines TRBV7-2 with TRBJ2-3, with D possibly being TRBD2 (5 bases). V was cut by 3 bases and J by 1 base, with 14 bases left in between. Germline V CDR1 and CDR2: SGHTA, FQGNSA. The CDR3 consists of 16 residues. The CDR3 spells CASSFASFYRTDTQYF. Here the CDR3 DNA reads TGTGCCAGCAGCTTTGCTAGCTTTTACCGCACAGATACGCAGTATTTT.

This clonotype appeared once. The CDR3 sequence: CASSFRSVAGSEQYF. The CDR3 nucleotides are TGTGCCAGCAGTTTTAGGTCAGTAGCAGGTTCCGAGCAGTACTTC. The gene calls are TRBV12-3 or TRBV12-4 and TRBJ2-7; no reliable D call. Trimming cost V 3 bases and J 6 bases, with 18 bases left between them. This CDR3 region has 15 residues.

Only one count was recorded for this clonotype. The rearrangement links TRBV12-3 or TRBV12-4 to TRBJ2-1; the match to TRBD1 covers 9 bases. This CDR3 is built from 16 residues. Trimming took 4 bases from V and 3 from J; bases not matched to a gene: 7. The CDR3 DNA sequence: TGTGCCAGCAGTTCCCCTCCGGGACAGGGCTACAATGAGCAGTTCTTC. Residues: CASSSPPGQGYNEQFF.

In this sample, this clonotype turned up a few times. This chain's CDR3 is CASSQVDRERGGYTF. CDR3 bases: TGCGCCAGCAGCCAAGTGGACAGGGAACGCGGTGGCTACACCTTC. The rearrangement uses TRBV4-1 and TRBJ1-2; 8 bases are a match to TRBD1. J lost 7 bases, V lost 1 base, and 8 bases had no gene match. CDR1 MGHRA and CDR2 YSYEKL come from the germline V gene. CDR3 size: 15 residues.

This clonotype was seen a handful of times. The chain carries TRBV5-6 and TRBJ1-3; D gene ambiguous. The CDR3 extends over 15 amino acids. Germline V CDR1 and CDR2: SGHDT, YYEEEE. V lost 3 bases and J lost 4, with 14 bases in between. CDR3 amino acids: CASSSVLPAGNTIYF. The CDR3, as DNA: TGTGCCAGCAGCTCTGTCCTCCCAGCCGGAAACACCATATATTTT.

This chain connects TRBV11-2 to TRBJ1-1; the D gene is possibly TRBD1 (5 bases). Looked up from germline, CDR1 is SGHAT and CDR2 is FQNNGV. The V gene lost 6 bases and the J gene lost 3 bases, with 17 bases spanning the gap. The CDR3 runs 15 residues. CDR3 bases: TGTGCCAGCAGTGCCCGAACGCCGGGGCACACTGAAGCTTTCTTT. Amino acid sequence: CASSARTPGHTEAFF.

This clonotype was counted many times. The chain couples TRBV4-2 to TRBJ1-1; a possible D gene is TRBD1 (5 bases). Germline CDR1 and CDR2: LGHNA and YNFKEQ. Trimming shortened V by 0 bases and J by 10 bases, and 18 bases separated the two germline ends. This CDR3 has 15 residues. DNA of the CDR3: TGTGCCAGCAGCCAAGATGCAGCGGGGGAAGTCAGAGCTTTCTTT. This codes for CASSQDAAGEVRAFF.

This clonotype was recorded a few times. This chain links TRBV7-9 with TRBJ2-3; TRBD2 matches at 11 bases. The CDR3 sequence is 18 residues long. Germline trimming cut 3 bases from V and 2 bases from J; bases unmatched to any gene: 10. The germline V gene has CDR1 SEHNR and CDR2 FQNEAQ (reference sequence). The CDR3 DNA reads as TGTGCCAGCAGCTTCTATACTAGCGGGGGAAAAAACACAGATACGCAGTATTTT. The encoded protein is CASSFYTSGGKNTDTQYF.

This clonotype was observed at least ten times. This rearrangement joins TRBV6-5 to TRBJ1-5; TRBD1 matches 7 bases. V shed 3 bases and J 6 bases; nucleotides not matched to a gene: 14. Germline V CDR1 and CDR2: MNHEY, SVGAGI. This CDR3 is 17 amino acids long. Written as DNA, the CDR3 is TGTGCCAGCAGTTATGGACAGGCTACCGGGTCCGGTCAGCCCCAGCATTTT. Translation: CASSYGQATGSGQPQHF.